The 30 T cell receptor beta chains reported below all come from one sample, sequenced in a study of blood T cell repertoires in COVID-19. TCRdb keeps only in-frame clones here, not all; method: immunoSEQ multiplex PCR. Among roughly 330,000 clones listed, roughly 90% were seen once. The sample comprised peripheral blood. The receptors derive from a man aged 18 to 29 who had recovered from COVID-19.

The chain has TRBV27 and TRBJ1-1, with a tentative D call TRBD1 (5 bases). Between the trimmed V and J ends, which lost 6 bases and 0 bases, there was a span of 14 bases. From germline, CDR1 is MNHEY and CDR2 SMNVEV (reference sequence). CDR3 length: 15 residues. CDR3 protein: CASSLSGRVNTEAFF. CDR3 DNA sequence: TGTGCCAGCAGCCTTAGCGGCAGGGTGAACACTGAAGCTTTCTTT.

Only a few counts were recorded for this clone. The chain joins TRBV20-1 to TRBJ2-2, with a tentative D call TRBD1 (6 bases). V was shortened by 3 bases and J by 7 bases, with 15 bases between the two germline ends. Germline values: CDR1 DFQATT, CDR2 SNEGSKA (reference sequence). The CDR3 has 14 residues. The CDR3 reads CSASHRVKDGELFF. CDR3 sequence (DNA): TGCAGTGCTAGTCACAGGGTAAAAGACGGGGAGCTGTTTTTT.

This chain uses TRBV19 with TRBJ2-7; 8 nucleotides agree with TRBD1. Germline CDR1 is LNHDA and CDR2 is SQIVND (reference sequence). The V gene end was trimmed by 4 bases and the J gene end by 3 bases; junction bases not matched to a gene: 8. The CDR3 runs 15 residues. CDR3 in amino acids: CASSNPGQVNYEQYF. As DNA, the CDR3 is TGTGCCAGTAGTAACCCGGGACAGGTCAACTACGAGCAGTACTTC.

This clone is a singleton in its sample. The CDR3 DNA follows: TGTGCCAGCAGCCCTGACAGGGGAGGCTATGGCTACACCTTC. It is translated as CASSPDRGGYGYTF. The V call is TRBV7-8, the J call TRBJ1-2, with 8 nucleotides matching TRBD1. The germline gives CDR1 SGHVS, CDR2 FQNEAQ. The CDR3 has 14 amino acids. V shed 5 bases, J shed 4 bases, and the junction held 6 bases outside the gene matches.

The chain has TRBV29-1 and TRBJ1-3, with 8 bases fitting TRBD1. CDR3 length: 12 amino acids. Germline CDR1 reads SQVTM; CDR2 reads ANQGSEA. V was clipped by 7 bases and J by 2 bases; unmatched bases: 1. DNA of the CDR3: TGCAGCGCGACAGGGGCTGGAAACACCATATATTTT. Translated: CSATGAGNTIYF.

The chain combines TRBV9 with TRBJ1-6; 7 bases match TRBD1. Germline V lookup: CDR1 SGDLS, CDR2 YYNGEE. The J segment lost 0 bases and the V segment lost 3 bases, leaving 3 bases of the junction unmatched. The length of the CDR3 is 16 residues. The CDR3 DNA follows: TGTGCCAGCAGCGCACAGGGGAGCTCCTATAATTCACCCCTCCACTTT. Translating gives CASSAQGSSYNSPLHF.

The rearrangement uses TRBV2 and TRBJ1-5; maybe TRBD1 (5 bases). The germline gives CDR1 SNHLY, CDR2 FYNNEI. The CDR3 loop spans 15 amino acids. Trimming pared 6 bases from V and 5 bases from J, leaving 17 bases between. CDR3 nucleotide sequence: TGTGCCAGCAGCGCAACTGGGGGAGGGGATCAGCCCCAGCATTTT. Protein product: CASSATGGGDQPQHF.

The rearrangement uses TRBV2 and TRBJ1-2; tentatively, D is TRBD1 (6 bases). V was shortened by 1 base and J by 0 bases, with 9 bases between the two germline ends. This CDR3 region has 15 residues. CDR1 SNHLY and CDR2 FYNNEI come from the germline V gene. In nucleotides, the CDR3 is TGTGCCAGCAGTGAAGGGAAGGGGGCTAACTATGGCTACACCTTC. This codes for CASSEGKGANYGYTF.

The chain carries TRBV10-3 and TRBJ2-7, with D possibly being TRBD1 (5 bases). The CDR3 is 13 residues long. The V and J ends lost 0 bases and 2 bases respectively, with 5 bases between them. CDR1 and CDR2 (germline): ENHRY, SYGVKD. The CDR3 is CAISESTAYEQYF. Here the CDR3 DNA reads TGTGCCATCAGTGAGTCGACAGCCTACGAGCAGTACTTC.

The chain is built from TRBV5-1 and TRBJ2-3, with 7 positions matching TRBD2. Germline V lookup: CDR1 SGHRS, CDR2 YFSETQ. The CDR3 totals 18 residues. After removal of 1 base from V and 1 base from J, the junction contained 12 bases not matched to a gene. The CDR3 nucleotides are TGCGCCAGCAGCTTGAGACTCTTTCCTAGCGGAGGCACAGATACGCAGTATTTT. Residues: CASSLRLFPSGGTDTQYF. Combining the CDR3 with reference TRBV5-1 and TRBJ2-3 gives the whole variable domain KAGVTQTPRYLIKTRGQQVTLSCSPISGHRSVSWYQQTPGQGLQFLFEYFSETQRNKGNFPGRFSGRQFSNSRSEMNVSTLELGDSALYLCASSLRLFPSGGTDTQYFGPGTRLTVL.

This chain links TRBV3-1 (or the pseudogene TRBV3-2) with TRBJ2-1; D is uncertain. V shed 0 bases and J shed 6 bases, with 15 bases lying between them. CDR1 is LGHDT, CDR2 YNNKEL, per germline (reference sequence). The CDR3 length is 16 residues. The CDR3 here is CASSQDLEALFNEQFF. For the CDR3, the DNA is TGTGCCAGCAGCCAAGATCTCGAGGCTTTATTCAATGAGCAGTTCTTC.

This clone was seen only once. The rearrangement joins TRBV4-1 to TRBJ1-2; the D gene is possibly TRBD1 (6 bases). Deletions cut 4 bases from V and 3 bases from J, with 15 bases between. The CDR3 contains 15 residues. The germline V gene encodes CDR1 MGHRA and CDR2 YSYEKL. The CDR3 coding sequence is TGCGCCAGCAGCCGTGGGACATTTGGGGACTATGGCTACACCTTC. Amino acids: CASSRGTFGDYGYTF.

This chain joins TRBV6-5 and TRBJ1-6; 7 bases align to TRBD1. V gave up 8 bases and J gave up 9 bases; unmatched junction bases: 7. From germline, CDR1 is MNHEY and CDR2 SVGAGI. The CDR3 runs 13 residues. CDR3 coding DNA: TGTGCCAGCGAGGACAGGAGAGGTTCACCCCTCCACTTT. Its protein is CASEDRRGSPLHF.

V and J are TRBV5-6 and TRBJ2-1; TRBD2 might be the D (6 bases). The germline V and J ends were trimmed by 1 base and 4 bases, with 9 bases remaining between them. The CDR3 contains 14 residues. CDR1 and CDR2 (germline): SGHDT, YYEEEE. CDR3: CASSLRERYNEQFF. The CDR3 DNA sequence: TGTGCCAGCAGCTTGCGGGAGCGGTACAATGAGCAGTTCTTC.

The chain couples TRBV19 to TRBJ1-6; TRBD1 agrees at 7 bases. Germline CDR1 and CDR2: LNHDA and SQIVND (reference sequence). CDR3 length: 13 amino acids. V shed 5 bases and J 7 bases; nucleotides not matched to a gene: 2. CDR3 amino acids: CASSQGENSPLHF. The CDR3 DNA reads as TGTGCCAGTAGTCAGGGGGAAAATTCACCCCTCCACTTT.

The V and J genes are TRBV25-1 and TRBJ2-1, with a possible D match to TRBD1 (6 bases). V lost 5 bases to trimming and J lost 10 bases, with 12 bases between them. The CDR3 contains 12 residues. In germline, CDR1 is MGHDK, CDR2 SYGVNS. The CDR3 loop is CASSKPGEEQFF. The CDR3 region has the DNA TGTGCCAGCAGTAAACCAGGGGAGGAGCAGTTCTTC. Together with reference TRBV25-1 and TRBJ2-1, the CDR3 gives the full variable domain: EADIYQTPRYLVIGTGKKITLECSQTMGHDKMYWYQQDPGMELHLIHYSYGVNSTEKGDLSSESTVSRIRTEHFPLTLESARPSHTSQYLCASSKPGEEQFFGPGTRLTVL.

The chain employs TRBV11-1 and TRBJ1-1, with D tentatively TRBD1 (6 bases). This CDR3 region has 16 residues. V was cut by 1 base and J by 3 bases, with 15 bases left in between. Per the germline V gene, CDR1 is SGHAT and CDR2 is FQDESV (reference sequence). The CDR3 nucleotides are TGTGCCAGCAGCTTAGGAACAGGGCCCCCTTACACTGAAGCTTTCTTT. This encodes CASSLGTGPPYTEAFF.

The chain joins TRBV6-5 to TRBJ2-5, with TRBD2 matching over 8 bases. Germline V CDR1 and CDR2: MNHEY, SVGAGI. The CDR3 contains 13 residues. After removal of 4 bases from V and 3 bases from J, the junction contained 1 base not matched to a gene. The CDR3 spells CASSSGGEETQYF. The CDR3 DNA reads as TGTGCCAGCAGTTCGGGGGGGGAAGAGACCCAGTACTTC.

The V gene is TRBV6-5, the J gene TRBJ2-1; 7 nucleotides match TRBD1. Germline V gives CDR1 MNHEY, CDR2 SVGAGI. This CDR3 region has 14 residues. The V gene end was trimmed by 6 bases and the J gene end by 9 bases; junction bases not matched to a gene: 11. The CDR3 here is CASSPVDRVGEQFF. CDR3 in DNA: TGTGCCAGCAGCCCCGTAGACAGGGTAGGTGAGCAGTTCTTC.

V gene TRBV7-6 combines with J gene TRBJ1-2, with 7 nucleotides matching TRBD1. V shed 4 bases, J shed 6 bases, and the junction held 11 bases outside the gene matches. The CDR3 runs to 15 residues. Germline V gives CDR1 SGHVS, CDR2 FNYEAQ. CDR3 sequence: CASSSSKGALDGYTF. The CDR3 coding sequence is TGTGCCAGCAGCTCTAGCAAGGGGGCGCTGGATGGCTACACCTTC.

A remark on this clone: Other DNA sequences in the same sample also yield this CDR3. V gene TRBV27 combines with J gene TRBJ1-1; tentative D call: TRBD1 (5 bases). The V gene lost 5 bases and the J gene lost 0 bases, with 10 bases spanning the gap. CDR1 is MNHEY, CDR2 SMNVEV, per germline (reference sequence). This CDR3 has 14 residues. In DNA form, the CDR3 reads TGTGCCAGCAGTCCGGGACTCCTGAACACTGAAGCTTTCTTT. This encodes CASSPGLLNTEAFF.

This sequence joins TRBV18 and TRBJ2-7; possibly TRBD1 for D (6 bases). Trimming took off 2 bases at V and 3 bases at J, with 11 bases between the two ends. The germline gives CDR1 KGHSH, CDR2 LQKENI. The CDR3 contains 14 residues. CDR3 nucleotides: TGTGCCAGCTCACCAGGGGGCCTACGCTACGAGCAGTACTTC. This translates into CASSPGGLRYEQYF. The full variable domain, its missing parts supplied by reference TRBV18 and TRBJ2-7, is NAGVMQNPRHLVRRRGQEARLRCSPMKGHSHVYWYRQLPEEGLKFMVYLQKENIIDESGMPKERFSAEFPKEGPSILRIQQVVRGDSAAYFCASSPGGLRYEQYFGPGTRLTVT.

CDR3 DNA sequence: TGTGCCAGCAGCTCACAGGGAGATCAGCCCCAGCATTTT. This codes for CASSSQGDQPQHF. The V and J genes are TRBV7-9 and TRBJ1-5, with D perhaps TRBD1 (6 bases). V shed 4 bases and J shed 5 bases, with 9 bases lying between them. The CDR3 has 13 amino acids. Per the germline V gene, CDR1 is SEHNR and CDR2 is FQNEAQ (reference sequence).

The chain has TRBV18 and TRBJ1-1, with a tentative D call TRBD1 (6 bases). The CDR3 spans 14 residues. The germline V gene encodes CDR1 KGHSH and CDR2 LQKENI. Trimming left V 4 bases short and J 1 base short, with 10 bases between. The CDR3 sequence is CASSRQGRNTEAFF. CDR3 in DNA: TGTGCCAGCTCACGGCAGGGGCGGAACACTGAAGCTTTCTTT.

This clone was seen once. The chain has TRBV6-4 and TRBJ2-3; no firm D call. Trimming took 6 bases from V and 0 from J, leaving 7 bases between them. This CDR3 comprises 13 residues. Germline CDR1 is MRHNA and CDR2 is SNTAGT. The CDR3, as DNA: TGTGCCAGCAGCGCGGCCAGCACAGATACGCAGTATTTT. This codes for CASSAASTDTQYF.

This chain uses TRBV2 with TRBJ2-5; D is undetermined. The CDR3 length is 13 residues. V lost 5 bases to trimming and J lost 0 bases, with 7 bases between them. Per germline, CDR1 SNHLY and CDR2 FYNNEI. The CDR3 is CASSWAYQETQYF. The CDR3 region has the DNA TGTGCCAGCAGTTGGGCCTACCAAGAGACCCAGTACTTC.

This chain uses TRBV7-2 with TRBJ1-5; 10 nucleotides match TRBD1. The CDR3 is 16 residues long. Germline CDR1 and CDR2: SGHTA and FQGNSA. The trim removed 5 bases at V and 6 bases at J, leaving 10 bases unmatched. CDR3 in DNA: TGTGCCAGCAGCCCGGGACAGGGGTATGCGGGTCAGCCCCAGCATTTT. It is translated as CASSPGQGYAGQPQHF.

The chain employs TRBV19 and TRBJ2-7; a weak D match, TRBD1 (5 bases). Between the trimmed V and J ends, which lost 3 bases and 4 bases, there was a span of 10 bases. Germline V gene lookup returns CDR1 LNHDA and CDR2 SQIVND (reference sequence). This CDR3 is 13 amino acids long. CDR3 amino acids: CASSIYTGYEQYF. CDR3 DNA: TGTGCCAGTAGTATCTACACAGGATACGAGCAGTACTTC.

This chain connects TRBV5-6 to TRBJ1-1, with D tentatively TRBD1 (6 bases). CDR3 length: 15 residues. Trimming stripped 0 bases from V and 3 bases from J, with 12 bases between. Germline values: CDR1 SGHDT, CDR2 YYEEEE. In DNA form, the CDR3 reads TGTGCCAGCAGCTTGGGATTTAACAGGGACACTGAAGCTTTCTTT. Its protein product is CASSLGFNRDTEAFF.

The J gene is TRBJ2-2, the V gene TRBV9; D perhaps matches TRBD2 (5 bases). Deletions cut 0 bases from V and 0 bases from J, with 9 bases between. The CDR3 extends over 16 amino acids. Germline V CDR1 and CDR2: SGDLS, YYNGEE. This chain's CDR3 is CASSVERAANTGELFF. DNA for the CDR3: TGTGCCAGCAGCGTAGAGCGAGCGGCGAACACCGGGGAGCTGTTTTTT.